This TCR beta chain comes out of a study of T cell changes during pregnancy in multiple sclerosis. Clones were read by immunoSEQ multiplex PCR, and TCRdb kept only the in-frame ones, dropping some. In the table there are around 100,000 clones, approximately 92% of which are singletons. J was trimmed by 4 bases and V by 4 bases; bases with no gene match: 5. The CDR3 runs 16 residues. The germline V gene encodes CDR1 MGHRA and CDR2 YSYEKL. The sequence was collected from a female donor with multiple sclerosis, enrolled in a pregnancy study. The sequences come from peripheral blood, collected after pregnancy. This sequence joins TRBV4-1 and TRBJ2-5; 14 bases line up with TRBD2. This CDR3 is CASSPRLAGGGETQYF. DNA for the CDR3: TGCGCCAGCAGCCCTAGACTAGCGGGAGGGGGAGAGACCCAGTACTTC.